This record covers a single T cell receptor (beta chain). What antigen it recognizes has not been identified. The input lacks base qualities; no much larger clone sits a single base away. TCRbeta CDR3 regions were amplified from genomic DNA by means of the immunoSEQ Assay, a bias-controlled multiplex PCR. Per the authors' processing: The number of nucleated cells in each sample was estimated by amplification of reference gene primers within the assay. To quantify the absolute abundance of each unique TCRbeta CDR3 rearrangement, sequence reads were collapsed and filtered. For each sample, productive Simpson clonality was calculated as the square root of Simpson's diversity index over productive rearrangements. TCRdb limited this immuneACCESS table to in-frame rearrangements with V and J called. A share of clones is missing; checked studies link under half to unresolved V genes, and the rest is unexplained. D and trimming were read from the DNA, whereas the V and J calls and clone size are those reported in that table. The sample table holds about 130,000 clones, of which 70% to 90% were seen once. The ten largest clones represent about a tenth of the sample.

The V and J ends are trimmed by 5 bases and 7 bases, leaving 12 bases between them. The germline V gene gives CDR1 as SGHDT and CDR2 as YYEEEE. The CDR3 spans 13 residues, from the cysteine through the phenylalanine. Only CDR3 DNA is held: 39 bases, read in frame from base 1. This sample is part of a study of blood T cell repertoires in COVID-19 (TCRdb year 2020). Notes on the research overall: Samples covering the acute and convalescent phases of COVID-19 were provided by collaborators in the United States, Italy and Spain. Nearly every sample came with metadata listing a de-identified subject ID, COVID-19 status, age in years and sex. Where HLA class I and class II types were available, the types were taken from metadata supplied by the sample provider, not from assay-based typing. The prospective study material was composed of cDNA or gDNA derived from T cells, B-cell-depleted T cells, or PBMCs. Samples came from the ongoing ImmuneRACE study (first 160 participants) plus 1,254 subjects from 6 global collaborators. Subjects who had been exposed to COVID-19, were actively infected with it, or had recovered from it provided the deeply sampled blood TCRbeta repertoires that made up the dataset. The repertoires were released in a freely available public database meant as a resource for research on the immune response to SARS-CoV-2. Broader findings and caveats from the paper: Clinical and demographic metadata were provided uncurated, with the amount varying by source and participant.

The collaborating institutions used their own protocols to collect whole blood in K2EDTA tubes. For TCRbeta analysis, collaborator samples were shipped as frozen whole blood, as isolated PBMCs, or as DNA extracted from either sample type. The TCR was taken from a man aged 45 to 65 with acute or convalescent COVID-19. The chain is made from TRBV5-6 and TRBJ2-2, with a weak D call of TRBD2 (6 bases match). Sample: peripheral blood. The CDR3 in this case is CASSPGGIGELFF. The sequence in DNA is TGTGCCAGCAGTCCCGGGGGTATCGGGGAGCTGTTTTTT.